This entry features one T cell receptor (beta chain) sequence. Its target is not known. The sample is drawn from a study of human T cells and chemical hapten exposure. Study background: Patients received weekly diphenylcyclopropenone doses to the scalp throughout the approximately 26-week study. Across samples, TCR yields varied, mostly owing to small differences in pooled library volumes.

Time point described: patch test 3, about 24 weeks after DPC sensitization. Treatment defined: therapeutic diphenylcyclopropenone sensitization with weekly scalp DPC. TCRdb re-called the RACE reads with MiXCR, one entry per CDR3 protein. The table lists about 89,000 distinct CDR3 sequences, 13% of them singletons. The CDR3 is 16 amino acids. Germline V gene sequence: CDR1 LGHDT, CDR2 YNNKEL (reference sequence). The junction had 12 bases not matched to a gene; V was cut back by 3 bases and J by 5 bases. Study-level findings and limits: Sensitization with DPC brought no change to TCRs above 1 in 1000 in frequency.

This clonotype originated in a woman aged 50 to 60 with alopecia areata. Some clones in this sample may be carry-over from other donors' samples. The chain recombines TRBV3-1 with TRBJ2-7, with 8 positions matching TRBD1. The input for sequencing was whole blood, taken in connection with sensitization to the hapten diphenylcyclopropenone (DPC). The DNA for the CDR3 is TGTGCCAGCAGCCATCCCCGGACAGGGTTCTTCAACGAGCAGTACTTC. Translating gives CASSHPRTGFFNEQYF.